This passage covers 25 T cell receptor beta chains from one sample sequenced in a study of OX40 agonist ivuxolimab in advanced cancers. Some clones are missing from TCRdb's copy, which holds only in-frame ones; the method was immunoSEQ multiplex PCR. The sample holds roughly 56,000 clones, about 89% seen once. Sequences were derived from CD4+ or CD8+ T cells sorted from blood, sampled in a trial of the OX40 agonist ivuxolimab. All receptors come from an adult with an advanced solid tumor such as melanoma, head and neck, liver or kidney cancer.

This clone was counted a single time. The chain joins TRBV5-5 to TRBJ1-2; unclear D gene. Germline CDR1 reads SGHKS; CDR2 reads YYEKEE (reference sequence). This CDR3 contains 14 residues. Trimming stripped 2 bases from V and 4 bases from J, with 12 bases between. CDR3 region: CASSFFGSSYGYTF. For the CDR3, the DNA is TGTGCCAGCAGCTTCTTCGGGTCCTCCTATGGCTACACCTTC.

This chain joins TRBV5-6 and TRBJ1-4; TRBD1 matches 10 bases. The trim removed 3 bases at V and 3 bases at J, leaving 2 bases unmatched. CDR3 size: 15 residues. Per the germline V gene, CDR1 is SGHDT and CDR2 is YYEEEE. The CDR3 protein is CASSSGQGANEKLFF. CDR3 in DNA: TGTGCCAGCAGCTCCGGACAGGGGGCTAATGAAAAACTGTTTTTT. Variable domain in full (rest from reference TRBV5-6 and TRBJ1-4): DAGVTQSPTHLIKTRGQQVTLRCSPKSGHDTVSWYQQALGQGPQFIFQYYEEEERQRGNFPDRFSGHQFPNYSSELNVNALLLGDSALYLCASSSGQGANEKLFFGSGTQLSVL.

The J gene is TRBJ2-1, the V gene TRBV18; D unclear. V lost 1 base and J lost 8, with 12 bases in between. The CDR3 loop spans 14 amino acids. Germline CDR1 reads KGHSH; CDR2 reads LQKENI. This CDR3 reads CASSPRSTLDEQFF. DNA of the CDR3: TGTGCCAGCTCACCACGCTCTACTCTCGATGAGCAGTTCTTC.

This rearrangement joins TRBV6-6 to TRBJ2-7; TRBD1 or TRBD2 may be the D gene (6 bases each). The CDR3 has 13 amino acids. CDR1 MNHNY and CDR2 SVGAGI come from the germline V gene (reference sequence). Trimming cost V 6 bases and J 3 bases, with 12 bases left between them. CDR3 in DNA: TGTGCCAGCAGGAACAGGGACTTCTACGAGCAGTACTTC. Protein sequence: CASRNRDFYEQYF.

The CDR3: CASSLSLAGPTDTQYF. The CDR3 DNA sequence: TGTGCCAGCAGCTTATCTTTAGCGGGCCCCACAGATACGCAGTATTTT. J is TRBJ2-3 and V is TRBV7-8, with TRBD2 matching 7 bases. The CDR3 runs 16 residues. V shed 2 bases, J shed 2 bases, and the junction held 7 bases outside the gene matches. The V gene's germline CDR1 is SGHVS and CDR2 FQNEAQ. Together with reference TRBV7-8 and TRBJ2-3, the CDR3 gives the full variable domain: GAGVSQSPRYKVAKRGQDVALRCDPISGHVSLFWYQQALGQGPEFLTYFQNEAQLDKSGLPSDRFFAERPEGSVSTLKIQRTQQEDSAVYLCASSLSLAGPTDTQYFGPGTRLTVL.

The chain is built from TRBV6-5 and TRBJ1-6; 9 bases line up with TRBD1. In germline, CDR1 is MNHEY, CDR2 SVGAGI. The CDR3 contains 15 residues. The trim removed 3 bases at V and 6 bases at J, leaving 3 bases unmatched. The CDR3 is CASSYLGQGNSPLHF. The CDR3 DNA follows: TGTGCCAGCAGTTATTTGGGACAGGGTAATTCACCCCTCCACTTT.

The chain links TRBV2 to TRBJ2-5, with D possibly being TRBD1 (6 bases). The CDR3 spans 14 residues. The V gene lost 6 bases and the J gene lost 5 bases, with 16 bases spanning the gap. Germline-derived CDR1 and CDR2 are SNHLY and FYNNEI. CDR3 in amino acids: CASSLGQPSETQYF. As DNA, the CDR3 is TGTGCCAGCAGCCTCGGACAGCCCAGTGAGACCCAGTACTTC.

The chain links TRBV30 to TRBJ1-1; D is perhaps TRBD1 (5 bases). CDR3 size: 12 residues. Germline lookup yields CDR1 GTSNPN and CDR2 SVGIG (reference sequence). V gave up 1 base and J gave up 8 bases, with 11 bases separating them. The CDR3 is CAWSGGLGEAFF. CDR3 sequence (DNA): TGTGCCTGGAGTGGGGGGTTGGGGGAAGCTTTCTTT.

This rearrangement joins TRBV11-2 to TRBJ1-4; D is unresolved. The CDR3 is 14 residues long. Germline V gene sequence: CDR1 SGHAT, CDR2 FQNNGV. The V end was cut by 4 bases, the J end by 3 bases, with 9 bases between. The CDR3 DNA reads as TGTGCCAGCAGCTCGTGGACCGCTAATGAAAAACTGTTTTTT. It codes for CASSSWTANEKLFF.

Notes on this clone: At one end the junction does not follow the germline gene, possibly because of a read error. Here the CDR3 reads CASSSGQANSGANVLTF. The CDR3 DNA is TGTGCCAGTAGTTCTGGACAGGCAAACTCTGGGGCCAACGTCCTGACTTTC. V usage is TRBV27 and J usage is TRBJ2-6; 7 bases match TRBD1. Germline V gene lookup returns CDR1 MNHEY and CDR2 SMNVEV (reference sequence). CDR3 length: 17 amino acids.

This clone was counted between two and nine times. The chain has TRBV19 and TRBJ1-1; D gene unclear. The CDR3 is made up of 12 amino acids. V gave up 6 bases and J gave up 7 bases, with 12 bases separating them. Looked up from germline, CDR1 is LNHDA and CDR2 is SQIVND (reference sequence). In DNA form, the CDR3 reads TGTGCCAGTAGCGGGATGGGATTTGAAGCTTTCTTT. This sequence encodes CASSGMGFEAFF.

V usage is TRBV5-4 and J usage is TRBJ2-1, with D possibly called TRBD1 or TRBD2 (5 bases each). Germline V gene lookup returns CDR1 SGHNT and CDR2 YYREEE (reference sequence). This CDR3 spans 14 amino acids. V shed 0 bases and J shed 6 bases, with 10 bases lying between them. CDR3 coding DNA: TGTGCCAGCAGCTTGGGGGGGAGCGCCAATGAGCAGTTCTTC. It translates to CASSLGGSANEQFF.

The V gene is TRBV19, the J gene TRBJ2-7, with TRBD2 matching 10 bases. CDR3 size: 12 residues. The germline V gene encodes CDR1 LNHDA and CDR2 SQIVND (reference sequence). Trimming cost V 9 bases and J 3 bases; bases outside gene matches: 2. The CDR3 spells CASSGGVYEQYF. CDR3 DNA sequence: TGTGCCAGCAGCGGGGGGGTCTACGAGCAGTACTTC.

The V call is TRBV5-4, the J call TRBJ2-7, with TRBD1 as a possible D gene (5 bases). Germline loops: CDR1 SGHNT, CDR2 YYREEE (reference sequence). Trimming removed 1 base from V and 3 bases from J, with 8 bases in between. The CDR3 is made up of 13 amino acids. CDR3 amino acids: CASSLSGYYEQYF. Here the CDR3 DNA reads TGTGCCAGCAGCTTGTCAGGGTACTACGAGCAGTACTTC.

V is TRBV28 and J is TRBJ2-5; D call uncertain. The CDR3 extends over 16 amino acids. Per the germline V gene, CDR1 is MDHEN and CDR2 is SYDVKM. V was shortened by 1 base and J by 3 bases, with 15 bases between the two germline ends. The DNA for the CDR3 is TGTGCCAGCAGTTTATCCCCCCTTGGAGTGGAAGAGACCCAGTACTTC. This translates into CASSLSPLGVEETQYF.

The chain joins TRBV19 to TRBJ1-5, with TRBD1 matching over 7 bases. V was clipped by 5 bases and J by 16 bases; unmatched bases: 11. Per germline, CDR1 LNHDA and CDR2 SQIVND (reference sequence). There are 12 residues in the CDR3. Here the CDR3 reads CASSFRQGSTHF. The CDR3 DNA reads as TGTGCCAGTAGTTTCAGACAGGGCTCAACCCATTTT.

The chain employs TRBV6-1 and TRBJ1-1, with 8 bases aligning to TRBD1. Germline CDR1 and CDR2: MNHNS and SASEGT. Trimming removed 1 base from V and 7 bases from J; junction bases left unmatched: 8. The CDR3 runs 15 residues. The CDR3 bases are TGTGCCAGCAGTGAAGTCTACAGGGGGGCTATTGAAGCTTTCTTT. Translated: CASSEVYRGAIEAFF.

The chain links TRBV9 to TRBJ1-4; possibly TRBD1 for D (6 bases). The V end was cut by 0 bases, the J end by 8 bases, with 11 bases between. The V gene's germline CDR1 is SGDLS and CDR2 YYNGEE. This CDR3 has 14 amino acids. The CDR3 here is CASSVAQGNEKLFF. The CDR3 coding sequence is TGTGCCAGCAGCGTAGCACAGGGCAACGAAAAACTGTTTTTT.

This rearrangement joins TRBV27 to TRBJ2-1; 15 bases fit TRBD2. Germline loops: CDR1 MNHEY, CDR2 SMNVEV (reference sequence). V dropped 5 bases and J dropped 7; count of bases not matched to a gene: 6. The CDR3 totals 16 residues. The CDR3 DNA sequence: TGTGCCAGCAGTCGATCGGGGACTAGCGGGAGGAATGAGCAGTTCTTC. It encodes CASSRSGTSGRNEQFF.

The rearrangement links TRBV4-2 to TRBJ1-5, with TRBD1 as a possible D gene (5 bases). Germline assignment: CDR1 LGHNA and CDR2 YNFKEQ. This CDR3 is built from 15 residues. The germline V and J ends were trimmed by 0 bases and 2 bases, with 8 bases remaining between them. CDR3 DNA sequence: TGTGCCAGCAGCCAAGACAGGGCCGGCAATCAGCCCCAGCATTTT. It specifies CASSQDRAGNQPQHF.

This chain uses TRBV18 with TRBJ1-2, with D possibly TRBD1 on 5 matching bases. The CDR3 extends over 15 amino acids. Germline CDR1 KGHSH, CDR2 LQKENI. V was cut by 3 bases and J by 3 bases, with 14 bases left in between. This CDR3 reads CASSPDSQRHYGYTF. The CDR3 bases are TGTGCCAGCTCACCCGACAGCCAAAGGCACTATGGCTACACCTTC. The whole variable domain, remainder taken from reference TRBV18 and TRBJ1-2, is NAGVMQNPRHLVRRRGQEARLRCSPMKGHSHVYWYRQLPEEGLKFMVYLQKENIIDESGMPKERFSAEFPKEGPSILRIQQVVRGDSAAYFCASSPDSQRHYGYTFGSGTRLTVV.

The V gene is TRBV2, the J gene TRBJ1-5; the match to TRBD1 covers 12 bases. There are 15 residues in the CDR3. V lost 3 bases and J lost 7; bases outside the gene matches: 4. The V gene's germline CDR1 is SNHLY and CDR2 FYNNEI. CDR3 sequence reads: CASSEGQGARQPQHF. The CDR3 DNA reads as TGTGCCAGCAGTGAGGGACAGGGGGCACGGCAGCCCCAGCATTTT.

The chain employs TRBV19 and TRBJ1-6; no reliable D call. Trimming pared 7 bases from V and 5 bases from J, leaving 9 bases between. This CDR3 spans 13 amino acids. The germline CDR1 and CDR2 sequences are LNHDA and SQIVND (reference sequence). CDR3 bases: TGTGCCAGTACTAGAGCGGATAATTCACCCCTCCACTTT. Protein sequence: CASTRADNSPLHF. The complete variable domain, with remaining parts taken from reference TRBV19 and TRBJ1-6, reads DGGITQSPKYLFRKEGQNVTLSCEQNLNHDAMYWYRQDPGQGLRLIYYSQIVNDFQKGDIAEGYSVSREKKESFPLTVTSAQKNPTAFYLCASTRADNSPLHFGNGTRLTVT.

The J gene is TRBJ2-1, the V gene TRBV10-1; 7 nucleotides agree with TRBD2. Per the germline V gene, CDR1 is WNHNN and CDR2 is SYGVQD (reference sequence). V dropped 2 bases and J dropped 9; count of bases not matched to a gene: 7. The CDR3 extends over 14 amino acids. CDR3 residues: CASSERTSWSEQFF. The DNA of the CDR3 is TGCGCCAGCAGTGAGCGGACTAGTTGGAGTGAGCAGTTCTTC.

The J gene is TRBJ1-1, the V gene TRBV6-5; D not certain. V lost 11 bases, J lost 1 base, and 17 bases lay in between. The germline CDR1 and CDR2 sequences are MNHEY and SVGAGI. There are 14 residues in the CDR3. The CDR3 coding sequence is TGTGCCTCCAGCCCCGGCAGGCGGAACACTGAAGCTTTCTTT. This translates into CASSPGRRNTEAFF.